This entry features one TCR beta chain sequence. As yet, its antigen is unknown. Mismatch with germline at one junction end may stem from a read error. TCRdb reanalysed the reads using MiXCR and keeps one entry per CDR3 protein. Seen here are about 310,000 distinct CDR3 sequences, just under 25% observed once, and the top ten hold about an eighth. The entry originates in a study of T cell repertoires in cytomegalovirus infection. Study-wide context: Public TCR beta signatures marked donors with CMV infection and the matching HLA.

Findings and limits, study-wide: Ex vivo responses were dominated by HLA-C-restricted CMV-specific TCR beta clonotypes. Using cumulative public TCR beta family frequency, the authors identified those who carried CMV together with the relevant HLA.

This CDR3 contains 14 residues. Germline assignment: CDR1 SEHNR and CDR2 FQNEAQ (reference sequence). The specimen was cultured PBMCs, collected from culture after CMV antigen stimulation. This TCR derives from a human donor in good health (CMV status not recorded). Some clones in this sample may be carry-over from other donors' samples. This chain joins TRBV7-9 and TRBJ1-5, with D perhaps TRBD1 (5 bases). This CDR3 reads CTSSSGPGNQPQHF. CDR3 sequence (DNA): TGTACCAGCAGCTCAGGGCCAGGCAATCAGCCCCAGCATTTT.